This T cell receptor beta chain emerged from a study of cytomegalovirus exposure and HLA in healthy donors. The CDR3 totals 15 residues. V was pared by 3 bases and J by 1 base, with 4 bases of the junction left unmatched. Germline values: CDR1 MRHNA, CDR2 SNTAGT. Amplification used 60 Vbeta primers and 13 Jbeta primers. The repertoire was sequenced with immunoSEQ multiplex PCR; TCRdb's copy has only in-frame clones and lacks some. The table lists 200,000 to 250,000 clones, about 82% of them singletons. The receptor comes from a man aged 25 to 40 in good health and CMV-seronegative. V is TRBV6-4 and J is TRBJ2-3, with TRBD1 identical over 7 bases. Sequenced input: PBMCs. CDR3 DNA: TGTGCCAGCAGTGAGTCAGGGGGACGCACAGATACGCAGTATTTT. Residues: CASSESGGRTDTQYF.